A selection of T cell receptor beta chains follows, all from one sample in a study of T cell responses to AZD1222 COVID-19 vaccine. The assay was immunoSEQ multiplex PCR, and TCRdb's table has in-frame clones only and misses some. The sample has 100,000 to 120,000 clones; roughly 88% are singletons. This sample comprised peripheral blood, obtained 28 days after the second AZD1222 dose. Receptor source: an adult who received the AZD1222 COVID-19 vaccine. Each CDR3 is given with its conserved first and last residue. A D gene is named only where the DNA matches it firmly. Some rows mark clone size as missing; the rest say once, few, many or name a class of expanded clone.

v_gene: TRBV7-2
abundance: -
j_gene: TRBJ2-1
d_gene: TRBD1
CDR3aa: CASSRGQGLYNEQFF
CDR3nt: TGTGCCAGCAGCCGGGGACAGGGACTCTACAATGAGCAGTTCTTC

v_gene: TRBV19
abundance: -
j_gene: TRBJ1-2
d_gene: -
CDR3aa: CASSIGQANYGYTF
CDR3nt: TGTGCCAGTAGTATAGGGCAGGCAAACTATGGCTACACCTTC

v_gene: TRBV9
abundance: -
j_gene: TRBJ2-1
d_gene: -
CDR3aa: CASSVQGHNEQFF
CDR3nt: TGTGCCAGCAGCGTACAGGGCCACAATGAGCAGTTCTTC

v_gene: TRBV7-2
abundance: -
j_gene: TRBJ2-2
d_gene: -
CDR3aa: CASTSGPGVDTGELFF
CDR3nt: TGTGCCAGCACCTCGGGTCCGGGTGTGGACACCGGGGAGCTGTTTTTT

v_gene: TRBV3-1/TRBV3-2
abundance: -
j_gene: TRBJ1-2
d_gene: -
CDR3aa: CASSQGVGGYTF
CDR3nt: TGTGCCAGCAGCCAAGGGGTAGGTGGCTACACCTTC

v_gene: TRBV5-8
abundance: -
j_gene: TRBJ1-5
d_gene: -
CDR3aa: CASSSEGLNQPQHF
CDR3nt: TGTGCCAGCAGCTCCGAAGGACTAAATCAGCCCCAGCATTTT

v_gene: TRBV10-3
abundance: -
j_gene: TRBJ2-3
d_gene: TRBD2
CDR3aa: CAISETSVADTQYF
CDR3nt: TGTGCCATCAGTGAAACTAGCGTAGCAGATACGCAGTATTTT

v_gene: TRBV6-1
abundance: -
j_gene: TRBJ2-1
d_gene: TRBD2
CDR3aa: CASSEEGGETYYNEQFF
CDR3nt: TGTGCCAGCAGTGAAGAGGGAGGGGAGACGTATTACAATGAGCAGTTCTTC

v_gene: TRBV7-9
abundance: -
j_gene: TRBJ1-6
d_gene: -
CDR3aa: CASSLAGTGSPLHF
CDR3nt: TGTGCCAGCAGCTTAGCTGGGACGGGGTCACCCCTCCACTTT

v_gene: TRBV7-3
abundance: -
j_gene: TRBJ2-1
d_gene: TRBD1
CDR3aa: CASSPPGTEEQFF
CDR3nt: TGTGCCAGCAGCCCACCCGGGACAGAAGAGCAGTTCTTC

v_gene: TRBV3-1/TRBV3-2
abundance: -
j_gene: TRBJ1-5
d_gene: TRBD1
CDR3aa: CASSSTGGRNQPQHF
CDR3nt: TGTGCCAGCAGCTCGACAGGGGGCCGGAATCAGCCCCAGCATTTT

v_gene: TRBV6-2/TRBV6-3
abundance: -
j_gene: TRBJ1-5
d_gene: -
CDR3aa: CASSPRGGNQPQHF
CDR3nt: TGTGCCAGCAGTCCCCGGGGGGGGAATCAGCCCCAGCATTTT

v_gene: TRBV6-5
abundance: -
j_gene: TRBJ1-6
d_gene: TRBD1
CDR3aa: CASSLTGFGSPLHF
CDR3nt: TGTGCCAGCAGTTTGACAGGGTTTGGATCACCCCTCCACTTT

v_gene: TRBV10-1
abundance: -
j_gene: TRBJ2-1
d_gene: TRBD1
CDR3aa: CASSALRGRRASNEQFF
CDR3nt: TGCGCCAGCAGTGCTCTCAGGGGGCGAAGGGCAAGCAATGAGCAGTTCTTC

v_gene: TRBV6-1
abundance: -
j_gene: TRBJ2-3
d_gene: -
CDR3aa: CASSEVAGPLTDTQYF
CDR3nt: TGTGCCAGCAGTGAAGTTGCGGGACCTCTCACAGATACGCAGTATTTT

v_gene: TRBV3-1/TRBV3-2
abundance: -
j_gene: TRBJ2-7
d_gene: -
CDR3aa: CASSWRAVNEQYF
CDR3nt: TGTGCCAGCAGCTGGCGGGCTGTGAACGAGCAGTACTTC

v_gene: TRBV27
abundance: -
j_gene: TRBJ1-2
d_gene: TRBD1
CDR3aa: CASSSQTGPYGYTF
CDR3nt: TGTGCCAGCAGTTCCCAGACAGGGCCCTATGGCTACACCTTC

v_gene: TRBV5-4
abundance: -
j_gene: TRBJ1-4
d_gene: -
CDR3aa: CASSLGGVVGEKLFF
CDR3nt: TGTGCCAGCAGCTTGGGGGGAGTCGTGGGTGAAAAACTGTTTTTT

v_gene: TRBV12-3/TRBV12-4
abundance: -
j_gene: TRBJ1-2
d_gene: -
CDR3aa: CASSAGSGYTF
CDR3nt: TGTGCCAGCAGCGCGGGGAGCGGCTACACCTTC

v_gene: TRBV12-3/TRBV12-4
abundance: -
j_gene: TRBJ2-5
d_gene: -
CDR3aa: CASSQTPETQYF
CDR3nt: TGTGCCAGCAGTCAAACCCCAGAGACCCAGTACTTC

v_gene: TRBV2
abundance: once
j_gene: TRBJ1-2
d_gene: -
CDR3aa: CASTLGRGANYGYTF
CDR3nt: TGTGCCAGCACCCTCGGTCGGGGGGCTAACTATGGCTACACCTTC

v_gene: TRBV14
abundance: -
j_gene: TRBJ1-2
d_gene: -
CDR3aa: CASSTYEGRGGYTF
CDR3nt: TGTGCCAGCAGCACATACGAGGGGCGCGGTGGCTACACCTTC

v_gene: TRBV10-2
abundance: once
j_gene: TRBJ1-5
d_gene: -
CDR3aa: CASSESPYRQAKQPQHF
CDR3nt: TGCGCCAGCAGTGAGTCGCCGTATAGACAGGCAAAGCAGCCCCAGCATTTT

v_gene: TRBV12-3/TRBV12-4
abundance: -
j_gene: TRBJ2-7
d_gene: -
CDR3aa: CASSSNYPREQYF
CDR3nt: TGTGCCAGCAGTTCTAACTATCCCCGGGAGCAGTACTTC

v_gene: TRBV28
abundance: once
j_gene: TRBJ2-1
d_gene: -
CDR3aa: CASQAEFYNEQFF
CDR3nt: TGTGCCAGCCAGGCGGAATTTTACAATGAGCAGTTCTTC

v_gene: TRBV5-1
abundance: -
j_gene: TRBJ2-1
d_gene: -
CDR3aa: CASITDSNYNEQFF
CDR3nt: TGCGCCAGCATAACGGACTCTAACTACAATGAGCAGTTCTTC

v_gene: TRBV4-1
abundance: -
j_gene: TRBJ1-2
d_gene: -
CDR3aa: CASSQASQANYGYTF
CDR3nt: TGCGCCAGCAGCCAAGCGTCCCAAGCTAACTATGGCTACACCTTC

v_gene: TRBV5-1
abundance: -
j_gene: TRBJ2-3
d_gene: -
CDR3aa: CASAGTDTQYF
CDR3nt: TGCGCCAGCGCCGGCACAGATACGCAGTATTTT

v_gene: TRBV6-1
abundance: -
j_gene: TRBJ1-2
d_gene: -
CDR3aa: CATRVLVGGYTF
CDR3nt: TGTGCCACACGGGTCCTAGTAGGTGGCTACACCTTC

v_gene: TRBV10-2
abundance: -
j_gene: TRBJ1-4
d_gene: TRBD1
CDR3aa: CATSDTGGAYYEKLFF
CDR3nt: TGCGCCACCAGTGACACAGGGGGCGCTTATTATGAAAAACTGTTTTTT

v_gene: TRBV18
abundance: -
j_gene: TRBJ2-7
d_gene: -
CDR3aa: CASSPPGAYEQYF
CDR3nt: TGTGCCAGCTCACCACCAGGGGCCTACGAGCAGTACTTC

v_gene: TRBV9
abundance: -
j_gene: TRBJ2-3
d_gene: -
CDR3aa: CASAREWGGDTQYF
CDR3nt: TGTGCCAGCGCGAGAGAATGGGGGGGCGATACGCAGTATTTT

v_gene: TRBV5-6
abundance: -
j_gene: TRBJ2-3
d_gene: -
CDR3aa: CASSLFDHPPATDTQYF
CDR3nt: TGTGCCAGCAGCTTGTTTGACCACCCTCCCGCGACAGATACGCAGTATTTT

v_gene: TRBV7-6
abundance: -
j_gene: TRBJ2-7
d_gene: TRBD1
CDR3aa: CASSAGTGSSYEQYF
CDR3nt: TGTGCCAGCAGCGCCGGGACAGGGTCATCCTACGAGCAGTACTTC

v_gene: TRBV2
abundance: -
j_gene: TRBJ1-5
d_gene: TRBD1
CDR3aa: CASSDSDRGFRNQPQHF
CDR3nt: TGTGCCAGCAGTGACAGTGACAGGGGGTTCAGAAATCAGCCCCAGCATTTT

v_gene: TRBV2
abundance: -
j_gene: TRBJ1-2
d_gene: TRBD1
CDR3aa: CASDRGPDGYTF
CDR3nt: TGTGCCAGCGACAGGGGACCTGATGGCTACACCTTC

v_gene: TRBV3-1/TRBV3-2
abundance: -
j_gene: TRBJ1-2
d_gene: -
CDR3aa: CASSQGYGYTF
CDR3nt: TGTGCCAGCAGCCAAGGCTATGGCTACACCTTC

v_gene: TRBV19
abundance: -
j_gene: TRBJ2-5
d_gene: -
CDR3aa: CASSTAHSEETQYF
CDR3nt: TGTGCCAGTAGTACAGCCCACTCAGAAGAGACCCAGTACTTC

v_gene: TRBV2
abundance: -
j_gene: TRBJ1-6
d_gene: TRBD1
CDR3aa: CARRQGSNSPLHF
CDR3nt: TGTGCCAGAAGACAGGGTTCCAATTCACCCCTCCACTTT

v_gene: TRBV12-3/TRBV12-4
abundance: -
j_gene: TRBJ2-7
d_gene: -
CDR3aa: CASSQQGSYEQYF
CDR3nt: TGTGCCAGCAGTCAACAGGGCTCCTACGAGCAGTACTTC

v_gene: TRBV25-1
abundance: -
j_gene: TRBJ1-6
d_gene: -
CDR3aa: CASSFQDWGPLHF
CDR3nt: TGTGCCAGCAGTTTCCAAGACTGGGGACCCCTCCACTTT

v_gene: TRBV6-5
abundance: -
j_gene: TRBJ1-1
d_gene: TRBD1
CDR3aa: CASSTGGEAFF
CDR3nt: TGTGCCAGCAGCACAGGGGGTGAAGCTTTCTTT

v_gene: TRBV5-8
abundance: -
j_gene: TRBJ2-7
d_gene: TRBD1
CDR3aa: CASSYGQGGFYEQYF
CDR3nt: TGTGCCAGCAGCTACGGACAGGGGGGCTTCTACGAGCAGTACTTC

v_gene: TRBV5-1
abundance: -
j_gene: TRBJ1-2
d_gene: TRBD1
CDR3aa: CASSPGDRGPYTF
CDR3nt: TGCGCCAGCAGCCCGGGGGACAGGGGGCCGTACACCTTC

v_gene: TRBV11-2
abundance: -
j_gene: TRBJ2-7
d_gene: -
CDR3aa: CASSLDTGSSYEQYF
CDR3nt: TGTGCCAGCAGCTTAGATACGGGGAGCTCCTACGAGCAGTACTTC

v_gene: TRBV5-1
abundance: -
j_gene: TRBJ2-3
d_gene: TRBD2
CDR3aa: CASNKLAGGGDTQYF
CDR3nt: TGCGCCAGCAACAAACTAGCGGGGGGCGGGGATACGCAGTATTTT

v_gene: TRBV5-1
abundance: once
j_gene: TRBJ2-3
d_gene: TRBD2
CDR3aa: CASSARPGTSGGVGTDTQYF
CDR3nt: TGCGCCAGCAGCGCGAGACCCGGGACTAGCGGGGGCGTGGGGACAGATACGCAGTATTTT

v_gene: TRBV2
abundance: -
j_gene: TRBJ2-5
d_gene: -
CDR3aa: CASHPGLQETQYF
CDR3nt: TGTGCCAGTCACCCGGGACTCCAAGAGACCCAGTACTTC